Listed below are T cell receptor beta chains from one sample, sequenced in a study of blood T cell repertoires in COVID-19. The repertoire was sequenced with immunoSEQ multiplex PCR; TCRdb's copy has only in-frame clones and lacks some. The table records tens of thousands of clones, about 82% of them present only once. Material for sequencing was peripheral blood. These receptors came from a man in his fifties with acute or convalescent COVID-19. The CDR3 runs from the conserved cysteine through the conserved F or W. A D gene is named only where the DNA matches it firmly. The size entry is marked missing in some rows and otherwise reads once, few, many or a size class.

clone_size	v_call	j_call	d_call	cdr3_aa	cdr3_nt
.	TRBV5-1	TRBJ2-2	.	CASAPRGSNTGELFF	TGCGCCAGCGCCCCTAGGGGGTCGAACACCGGGGAGCTGTTTTTT
once	TRBV7-9	TRBJ2-7	TRBD2	CASSLAVAGKSYEQYF	TGTGCCAGCAGCTTAGCGGTAGCGGGGAAATCCTACGAGCAGTACTTC
.	TRBV12-3/TRBV12-4	TRBJ1-3	.	CASSSQAGNTIYF	TGTGCCAGCAGTTCACAGGCTGGAAACACCATATATTTT
.	TRBV5-4	TRBJ1-3	TRBD1	CASSPGQDGNTIYF	TGTGCCAGCAGCCCCGGACAGGATGGAAACACCATATATTTT
.	TRBV11-2	TRBJ1-4	.	CASSTGQLTNEKLFF	TGTGCCAGCAGCACCGGACAACTAACTAATGAAAAACTGTTTTTT
.	TRBV2	TRBJ2-3	TRBD2	CASSKGLAGGADTQYF	TGTGCCAGCAGTAAGGGACTAGCGGGAGGGGCAGATACGCAGTATTTT
.	TRBV30	TRBJ2-1	TRBD2	CAWAGTSDWQFF	TGTGCCTGGGCCGGGACTAGCGATTGGCAGTTCTTC
.	TRBV4-3	TRBJ2-6	TRBD1	CASSQGTGAGANVLTF	TGCGCCAGCAGCCAGGGGACAGGGGCCGGGGCCAACGTCCTGACTTTC
few	TRBV30	TRBJ2-7	.	CAWSVLESYEQYF	TGTGCCTGGAGTGTATTGGAGTCCTACGAGCAGTACTTC
.	TRBV18	TRBJ2-6	.	CASSPPEGANVLTF	TGTGCCAGCTCACCACCTGAGGGGGCCAACGTCCTGACTTTC
.	TRBV25-1	TRBJ1-5	.	CASSERTGNQPQHF	TGTGCCAGCAGTGAAAGGACGGGGAATCAGCCCCAGCATTTT
.	TRBV10-2	TRBJ2-5	TRBD2	CASSLAGAGETQYF	TGCGCCAGCAGCTTAGCGGGGGCCGGGGAGACCCAGTACTTC
.	TRBV7-2	TRBJ1-5	TRBD1	CASSSRGGVNQPQHF	TGTGCCAGCAGCTCTCGAGGGGGCGTCAATCAGCCCCAGCATTTT
.	TRBV27	TRBJ2-7	TRBD1	CASRKGDRVHEQYF	TGTGCCAGCAGAAAGGGGGACAGGGTCCACGAGCAGTACTTC
.	TRBV7-6	TRBJ2-7	.	CASSLSLATAHEQYF	TGTGCCAGCAGCTTAAGCCTAGCTACCGCCCACGAGCAGTACTTC
.	TRBV10-3	TRBJ1-5	.	CATGDGGNQPQHF	TGTGCCACGGGGGATGGCGGCAATCAGCCCCAGCATTTT
.	TRBV3-1/TRBV3-2	TRBJ2-3	.	CASSHRASGDTQYF	TGTGCCAGCAGCCACAGGGCGTCTGGAGATACGCAGTATTTT
.	TRBV4-3	TRBJ2-4	TRBD1	CASSLNTGTGGGLAKNIQYF	TGCGCCAGCAGCCTAAACACCGGGACAGGGGGCGGACTAGCCAAAAACATTCAGTACTTC
.	TRBV24-1	TRBJ2-6	.	CATSYSGTGANVLTF	TGTGCCACCAGTTACTCAGGGACTGGGGCCAACGTCCTGACTTTC
.	TRBV4-3	TRBJ1-1	.	CASSQEVLTGTEAFF	TGCGCCAGCAGCCAAGAAGTTTTAACGGGCACTGAAGCTTTCTTT
.	TRBV11-2	TRBJ2-3	.	CASSRTESTDTQYF	TGTGCCAGCAGCCGGACAGAAAGCACAGATACGCAGTATTTT
few	TRBV5-5	TRBJ2-5	TRBD1	CASSLFTGDQETQYF	TGTGCCAGCAGCTTGTTTACAGGGGACCAAGAGACCCAGTACTTC
.	TRBV28	TRBJ1-1	.	CASSAQALNTEAFF	TGTGCCAGCAGTGCACAGGCCCTGAACACTGAAGCTTTCTTT
.	TRBV29-1	TRBJ1-1	.	CSVGRVPEAFF	TGCAGCGTTGGCCGGGTCCCTGAAGCTTTCTTT
.	TRBV7-2	TRBJ1-2	TRBD1	CASTADRGSYGYTF	TGTGCCAGCACCGCGGACAGGGGGAGCTATGGCTACACCTTC
.	TRBV7-2	TRBJ2-2	.	CASSSGYREGELFF	TGTGCCAGCAGCTCCGGGTACCGTGAAGGGGAGCTGTTTTTT
.	TRBV7-2	TRBJ2-1	TRBD2	CASSLASSGRWGEQFF	TGTGCCAGCAGCTTAGCGTCTAGCGGGAGGTGGGGAGAGCAGTTCTTC
.	TRBV4-1	TRBJ2-3	.	CASSQDSSSTDTQYF	TGCGCCAGCAGCCAAGATAGTAGTAGCACAGATACGCAGTATTTT
.	TRBV6-5	TRBJ1-4	TRBD1	CASSYGVQGAGEKLFF	TGTGCCAGCAGTTACGGAGTACAGGGGGCTGGTGAAAAACTGTTTTTT
.	TRBV11-1	TRBJ1-6	TRBD1	CASSLQGTGSPLHF	TGTGCCAGCAGCTTGCAAGGGACAGGGTCACCCCTCCACTTT
.	TRBV11-2	TRBJ1-2	.	CASSFTSGEYGYTF	TGTGCCAGCAGCTTTACCTCAGGGGAGTATGGCTACACCTTC
few	TRBV7-2	TRBJ2-3	TRBD2	CASSSPRGSGSVTDTQYF	TGTGCCAGCAGCTCGCCCCGGGGTAGCGGGTCGGTTACAGATACGCAGTATTTT
.	TRBV29-1	TRBJ1-1	.	CSVQRGQSNTEAFF	TGCAGCGTTCAGCGGGGACAATCGAACACTGAAGCTTTCTTT
once	TRBV4-3	TRBJ2-3	TRBD1	CASSQAGQGPDTQYF	TGCGCCAGCAGCCAGGCGGGACAGGGGCCAGATACGCAGTATTTT
.	TRBV2	TRBJ2-7	TRBD1	CASRGQAGEQYF	TGTGCCAGCAGAGGACAGGCGGGCGAGCAGTACTTC
.	TRBV5-1	TRBJ2-5	TRBD2	CASSFASGSRETQYF	TGCGCCAGCAGCTTCGCCAGCGGGAGTAGAGAGACCCAGTACTTC
.	TRBV18	TRBJ2-5	.	CASSPGGSETQYF	TGTGCCAGCTCACCAGGAGGGTCCGAGACCCAGTACTTC
.	TRBV7-2	TRBJ1-2	.	CASSSNQGADAGYTF	TGTGCCAGCAGCTCCAATCAAGGGGCGGATGCGGGCTACACCTTC
.	TRBV4-2	TRBJ2-2	.	CASSQDSENTGELFF	TGTGCCAGCAGCCAAGACAGCGAAAACACCGGGGAGCTGTTTTTT
.	TRBV12-5	TRBJ2-2	TRBD2	CASGLGGLAGDTGELFF	TGTGCTAGTGGTTTGGGGGGACTAGCGGGAGACACCGGGGAGCTGTTTTTT
.	TRBV6-6	TRBJ2-1	.	CASSYRADYNEQFF	TGTGCCAGCAGTTACAGAGCGGATTACAATGAGCAGTTCTTC
.	TRBV18	TRBJ2-7	.	CASSTRPESYEQYF	TGTGCCAGCTCAACACGCCCTGAGTCCTACGAGCAGTACTTC
.	TRBV15	TRBJ2-3	.	CATSLGQLTDTQYF	TGTGCCACCAGCTTAGGACAGCTCACAGATACGCAGTATTTT
.	TRBV21-1	TRBJ2-7	.	CASSKESDRVIGEQYF	TGTGCCAGCAGCAAAGAGTCGGACAGGGTAATAGGCGAGCAGTACTTC
.	TRBV6-5	TRBJ2-5	.	CASSYGGARQGAQYF	TGTGCCAGCAGTTACGGGGGGGCCAGGCAAGGGGCCCAGTACTTC
.	TRBV5-1	TRBJ2-7	.	CASSSDVAEQYF	TGCGCCAGCAGCTCAGATGTGGCCGAGCAGTACTTC
.	TRBV19	TRBJ1-5	.	CASTGGGHWGQPQHF	TGTGCCAGCACTGGTGGAGGTCACTGGGGTCAGCCCCAGCATTTT
.	TRBV28	TRBJ2-3	.	CASEARKSTDTQYF	TGTGCCAGCGAAGCACGAAAGAGCACAGATACGCAGTATTTT
.	TRBV6-5	TRBJ2-1	TRBD1	CASCRDRGPVEQFF	TGTGCCAGCTGCCGGGACAGGGGGCCGGTTGAGCAGTTCTTC
few	TRBV6-5	TRBJ1-2	TRBD1	CASSRTGGAYGYTF	TGTGCCAGCAGCAGGACAGGGGGGGCCTATGGCTACACCTTC
.	TRBV18	TRBJ1-1	.	CASSPQLETNTEAFF	TGTGCCAGCTCACCACAGCTAGAGACGAACACTGAAGCTTTCTTT
.	TRBV4-3	TRBJ1-2	.	CASSQDPGGNYGYTF	TGCGCCAGCAGCCAAGATCCGGGAGGGAACTATGGCTACACCTTC
.	TRBV28	TRBJ2-7	TRBD2	CASSNGGGAVYEQYF	TGTGCCAGCAGCAACGGCGGGGGGGCTGTATACGAGCAGTACTTC